The rows below give T cell receptor beta chains drawn from one sample of a study of blood T cell repertoires in COVID-19. Sequencing was performed with immunoSEQ multiplex PCR; in TCRdb, only in-frame clones are kept and a portion is missing. The data hold 250,000 to 350,000 clones, with about nine tenths observed a single time. The sample consisted of peripheral blood. The origin of the receptors is a woman aged 25-40 years with COVID-19, enrolled during active disease. Each CDR3 is given with its conserved first and last residue. D genes are given only for firm matches. Size is stated for part of the rows, as once, few or many counts, or as a class when the clone is expanded.

TRBJ2-5,.,TRBD2,TRBV28,TGTGCCAGCAGGGATTTGGCGGGAGCAGAGACCCAGTACTTC,CASRDLAGAETQYF
TRBJ2-7,.,.,TRBV28,TGTGCCAGCGAATCCCCCGACAAGTTCTACGAGCAGTACTTC,CASESPDKFYEQYF
TRBJ2-3,.,TRBD1,TRBV7-8,TGTGCCAGCAGCTGGGGGGACAGGGCTTACACAGATACGCAGTATTTT,CASSWGDRAYTDTQYF
TRBJ2-5,.,TRBD2,TRBV2,TGTGCCAGCCGCCAGGGGACTAGCGGGAATCTAGAGACCCAGTACTTC,CASRQGTSGNLETQYF
TRBJ1-1,.,TRBD1,TRBV6-1,TGTGCCAGCAGTGACCCCGGGACAGGGAGGAACACTGAAGCTTTCTTT,CASSDPGTGRNTEAFF
TRBJ1-4,.,TRBD1,TRBV27,TGTGCCAGCAGGTTGTCAGTTTTCAGGGGGAAGGGAACTAATGAAAAACTGTTTTTT,CASRLSVFRGKGTNEKLFF
TRBJ1-6,once,.,TRBV7-9,TGTGCCAGCAGCTTAGATACCATCCCGGTTCCCCTCCACTTT,CASSLDTIPVPLHF
TRBJ1-5,.,.,TRBV5-1,TGCGCCAGCAGCCGGGACGGGGGGCCTAGCAATCAGCCCCAGCATTTT,CASSRDGGPSNQPQHF
TRBJ2-3,.,TRBD1,TRBV30,TGTGCCTGGAAGGGGGCAACAGATACGCAGTATTTT,CAWKGATDTQYF
TRBJ2-1,once,TRBD2,TRBV19,TGTGCCGGGGGGACGGGAGGGTCCTACAATGAGCAGTTCTTC,CAGGTGGSYNEQFF
TRBJ2-7,once,TRBD2,TRBV7-7,TGTGCTAGCAGCGTGGGACTAGCGGGAGTCACCGAGCAGTACTTC,CASSVGLAGVTEQYF
TRBJ2-3,.,.,TRBV27,TGTGCCAGCAGTTTTGGGGGGGGCGATACGCAGTATTTT,CASSFGGGDTQYF
TRBJ1-4,few,TRBD1,TRBV7-9,TGTGCCAGCGGGGCATTAACAGGGGGAGTTAATGAAAAACTGTTTTTT,CASGALTGGVNEKLFF
TRBJ2-1,.,.,TRBV15,TGTGCCACCAGCAGAGAAGTGGGGCTACCTAATGAGCAGTTCTTC,CATSREVGLPNEQFF
TRBJ2-1,few,.,TRBV3-1/TRBV3-2,TGTGCCAGCAGCCGAACTAACTCCTACAATGAGCAGTTCTTC,CASSRTNSYNEQFF
TRBJ2-7,once,TRBD1,TRBV5-1,TGCGCCAGCAGCTTAGGGGACAGGGGCTACGAGCAGTACTTC,CASSLGDRGYEQYF
TRBJ2-5,once,TRBD2,TRBV5-1,TGCGCCAGCGCCGGCTCTCCGGGACTATTCTCGGGAGAGACCCAGTACTTC,CASAGSPGLFSGETQYF
TRBJ2-7,.,.,TRBV5-4,TGTGCCAGCAGCTCCTCTCCATGGCACGAGCAGTACTTC,CASSSSPWHEQYF
TRBJ2-5,.,TRBD2,TRBV4-3,TGCGCCAGCAGCCAAGAGACTAGCGGGATTCAAGAGACCCAGTACTTC,CASSQETSGIQETQYF
TRBJ2-3,.,.,TRBV5-4,TGTGCCAGCAGCTCCACTGATCACAGAGATACGCAGTATTTT,CASSSTDHRDTQYF
TRBJ2-5,once,.,TRBV6-1,TGTGCCAGCAGTGAGCAGGGGCACGAGACCCAGTACTTC,CASSEQGHETQYF
TRBJ2-1,.,.,TRBV19,TGTGCCAGTAGTATACAGGGGCCCTACAATGAGCAGTTCTTC,CASSIQGPYNEQFF
TRBJ1-1,.,.,TRBV10-3,TGTGCCACCGCCGGGGGATCGGGGATCACTGAAGCTTTCTTT,CATAGGSGITEAFF
TRBJ2-2,.,TRBD2,TRBV5-1,TGCGCCAGCAGATTACTAGCGCGGAACACCGGGGAGCTGTTTTTT,CASRLLARNTGELFF
TRBJ2-7,.,TRBD1,TRBV19,TGTGCCAGTAGTAAGGGACAGGGGGCCATCGAGCAGTACTTC,CASSKGQGAIEQYF
TRBJ1-1,.,.,TRBV28,TGTGCCAGCAGTTTCCCCGGCCCCGGGGGTTACACTGAAGCTTTCTTT,CASSFPGPGGYTEAFF
TRBJ1-1,few,TRBD1,TRBV28,TGTGCCAGCAGTTTAACAGGGGTGAACACTGAAGCTTTCTTT,CASSLTGVNTEAFF
TRBJ1-5,.,.,TRBV2,TGTGCCAGCAGTGCCGTAGGGGGTGGCAATCAGCCCCAGCATTTT,CASSAVGGGNQPQHF
TRBJ2-3,.,TRBD2,TRBV10-3,TGTGCCATCACCAGGACTAGCGGGAGAACGGGCACAGATACGCAGTATTTT,CAITRTSGRTGTDTQYF
TRBJ2-1,.,.,TRBV6-4,TGTGCCAGCAGTGACTCAACTAGCCCGGGCGAGCAGTTCTTC,CASSDSTSPGEQFF
TRBJ2-7,once,TRBD2,TRBV6-5,TGTGCCAGCATCGAGTTTCGGCAGGGAGGGGTCGAGCAGTACTTC,CASIEFRQGGVEQYF
TRBJ1-2,.,.,TRBV6-1,TGTGCCAGCAGTGAACCCGGACACGCACCCCATGGCTACACCTTC,CASSEPGHAPHGYTF
TRBJ2-7,.,TRBD2,TRBV6-6,TGTGCCAGCAGTTACCCTAGCGGGAGAGGGGTGCAGTACTTC,CASSYPSGRGVQYF
TRBJ1-5,.,.,TRBV28,TGTGCCAGCAGCCCCGTGGGGGCGCGGTACAGCAATCAGCCCCAGCATTTT,CASSPVGARYSNQPQHF
TRBJ2-3,.,.,TRBV7-9,TGTGCCAGCAGCCTCCCTCGGGGAGTTGGTGGAGATACGCAGTATTTT,CASSLPRGVGGDTQYF
TRBJ2-7,.,TRBD2,TRBV3-1/TRBV3-2,TGTGCCAGCAGCCAAGCGGGAGGCGGGAGTTGGTACGAGCAGTACTTC,CASSQAGGGSWYEQYF
TRBJ1-5,.,.,TRBV28,TGTGCCAGCAGGAAGGGGAACCAGCCCCAGCATTTT,CASRKGNQPQHF
TRBJ2-1,.,TRBD2,TRBV5-1,TGCGCCAGCAGCTTACTAGCGGGAGATGAGAGAGAGCAGTTCTTC,CASSLLAGDEREQFF
TRBJ1-4,.,TRBD1,TRBV20-1,TGCAGTGCTAGTTCGACAGGGGGTAATGAAAAACTGTTTTTT,CSASSTGGNEKLFF
TRBJ1-2,.,TRBD1,TRBV5-1,TGCGCCAGCAGCTTCGACAGGGCGCGGGATGGCTACACCTTC,CASSFDRARDGYTF
TRBJ2-3,.,.,TRBV24-1,TGTGCCGCCCGGACAAGCTACACAGATACGCAGTATTTT,CAARTSYTDTQYF
TRBJ2-7,.,TRBD2,TRBV19,TGTGCCAGTAGTCCACTAGCGGGACTATACGAGCAGTACTTC,CASSPLAGLYEQYF
TRBJ2-4,.,TRBD2,TRBV30,TGTGCCTGGAGTACTAGCGGGATCCAAAACATTCAGTACTTC,CAWSTSGIQNIQYF
TRBJ2-7,.,TRBD2,TRBV18,TGTGCCAGCTCGATAGCGGGAGCCTACGAGCAGTACTTC,CASSIAGAYEQYF
TRBJ2-1,.,.,TRBV9,TGTGCCAGCAGCGGGAGCCGAACGGGACTCTACAATGAGCAGTTCTTC,CASSGSRTGLYNEQFF
TRBJ1-2,.,TRBD1,TRBV29-1,TGCAGCGTTGAAGATCTAAGGGACAGGGGATCTAACTATGGCTACACCTTC,CSVEDLRDRGSNYGYTF
TRBJ1-2,.,TRBD1,TRBV30,TGTGCCTGGAGTGCGCCAGGGGACAGGCTCCGCTATGGCTACACCTTC,CAWSAPGDRLRYGYTF
TRBJ2-2,.,TRBD2,TRBV5-1,TGCGCCAGCAGCAAGGTAGTAGCGGGAGCGGCCGGGGAGCTGTTTTTT,CASSKVVAGAAGELFF
TRBJ1-4,.,.,TRBV7-2,TGTGCCAGCAGCCCCCAGGGGACAACTAATGAAAAACTGTTTTTT,CASSPQGTTNEKLFF
TRBJ2-5,.,.,TRBV19,TGTGCCAGTAGTGCTTACCGGGACACCCAAGAGACCCAGTACTTC,CASSAYRDTQETQYF